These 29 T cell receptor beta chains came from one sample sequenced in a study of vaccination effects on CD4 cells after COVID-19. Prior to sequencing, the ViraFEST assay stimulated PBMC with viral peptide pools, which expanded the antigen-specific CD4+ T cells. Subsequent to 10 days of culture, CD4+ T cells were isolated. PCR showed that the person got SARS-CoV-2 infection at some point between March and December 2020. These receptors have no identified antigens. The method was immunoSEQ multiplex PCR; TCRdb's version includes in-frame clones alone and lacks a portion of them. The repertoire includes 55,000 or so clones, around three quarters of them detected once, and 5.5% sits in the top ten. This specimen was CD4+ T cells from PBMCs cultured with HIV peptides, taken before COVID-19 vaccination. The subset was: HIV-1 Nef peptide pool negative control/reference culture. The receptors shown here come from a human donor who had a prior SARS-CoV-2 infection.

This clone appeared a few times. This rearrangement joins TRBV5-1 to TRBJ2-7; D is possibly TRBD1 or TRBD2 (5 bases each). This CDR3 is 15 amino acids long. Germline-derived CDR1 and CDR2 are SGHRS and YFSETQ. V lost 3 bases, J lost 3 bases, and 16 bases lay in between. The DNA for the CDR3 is TGCGCCAGCAGCTCAACAGGCCCTGGGGGCTACGAGCAGTACTTC. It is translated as CASSSTGPGGYEQYF.

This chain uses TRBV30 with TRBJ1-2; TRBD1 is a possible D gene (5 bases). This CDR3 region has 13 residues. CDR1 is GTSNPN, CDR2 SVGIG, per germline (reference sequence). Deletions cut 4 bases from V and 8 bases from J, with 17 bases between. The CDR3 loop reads CAWNSRGGEGYTF. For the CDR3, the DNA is TGTGCCTGGAATTCTAGGGGTGGAGAGGGCTACACCTTC.

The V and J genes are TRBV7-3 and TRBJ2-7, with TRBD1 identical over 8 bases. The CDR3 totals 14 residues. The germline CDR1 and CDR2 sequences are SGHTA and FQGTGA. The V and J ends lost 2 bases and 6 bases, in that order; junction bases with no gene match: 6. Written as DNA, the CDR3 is TGTGCCAGCAGCTTACAGCAGGGGGCAGGCGAGCAGTACTTC. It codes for CASSLQQGAGEQYF.

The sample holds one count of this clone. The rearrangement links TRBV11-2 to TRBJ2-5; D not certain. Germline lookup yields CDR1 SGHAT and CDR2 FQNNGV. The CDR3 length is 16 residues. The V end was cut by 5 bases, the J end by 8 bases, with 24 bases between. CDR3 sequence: CASSQRPSTRTETQYF. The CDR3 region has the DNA TGTGCCAGCAGCCAGAGACCATCGACCCGGACGGAAACCCAGTACTTC.

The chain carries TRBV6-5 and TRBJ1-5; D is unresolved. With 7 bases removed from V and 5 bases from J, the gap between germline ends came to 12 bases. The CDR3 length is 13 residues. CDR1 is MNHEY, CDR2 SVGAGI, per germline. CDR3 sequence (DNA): TGTGCCAGCAAGGATGGGAGCCATCAGCCCCAGCATTTT. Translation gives CASKDGSHQPQHF.

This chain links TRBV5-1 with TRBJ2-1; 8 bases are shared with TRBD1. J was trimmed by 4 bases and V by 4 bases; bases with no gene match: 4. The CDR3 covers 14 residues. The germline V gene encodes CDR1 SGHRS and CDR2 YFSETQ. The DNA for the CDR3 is TGCGCCAGCAGCCAGGGGGCCAGGTACAATGAGCAGTTCTTC. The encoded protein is CASSQGARYNEQFF. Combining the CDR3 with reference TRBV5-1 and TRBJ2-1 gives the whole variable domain KAGVTQTPRYLIKTRGQQVTLSCSPISGHRSVSWYQQTPGQGLQFLFEYFSETQRNKGNFPGRFSGRQFSNSRSEMNVSTLELGDSALYLCASSQGARYNEQFFGPGTRLTVL.

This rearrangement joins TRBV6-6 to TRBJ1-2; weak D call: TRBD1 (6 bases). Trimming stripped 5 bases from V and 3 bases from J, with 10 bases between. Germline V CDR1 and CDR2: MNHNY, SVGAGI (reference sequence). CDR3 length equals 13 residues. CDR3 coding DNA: TGTGCCAGCAGTCGGGACACCGACTATGGCTACACCTTC. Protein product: CASSRDTDYGYTF.

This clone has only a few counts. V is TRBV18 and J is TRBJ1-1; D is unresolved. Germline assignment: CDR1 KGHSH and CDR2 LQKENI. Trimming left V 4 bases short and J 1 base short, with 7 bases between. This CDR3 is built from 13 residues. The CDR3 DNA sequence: TGTGCCAGCTCACTTCAGACGAACACTGAAGCTTTCTTT. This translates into CASSLQTNTEAFF. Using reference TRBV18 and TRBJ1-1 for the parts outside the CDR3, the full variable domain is NAGVMQNPRHLVRRRGQEARLRCSPMKGHSHVYWYRQLPEEGLKFMVYLQKENIIDESGMPKERFSAEFPKEGPSILRIQQVVRGDSAAYFCASSLQTNTEAFFGQGTRLTVV.

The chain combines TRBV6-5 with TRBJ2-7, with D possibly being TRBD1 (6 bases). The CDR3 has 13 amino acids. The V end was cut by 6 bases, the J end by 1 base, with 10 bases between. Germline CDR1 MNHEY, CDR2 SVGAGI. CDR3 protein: CASSIRGSYEQYF. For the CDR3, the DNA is TGTGCCAGCAGCATCAGGGGATCCTACGAGCAGTACTTC.

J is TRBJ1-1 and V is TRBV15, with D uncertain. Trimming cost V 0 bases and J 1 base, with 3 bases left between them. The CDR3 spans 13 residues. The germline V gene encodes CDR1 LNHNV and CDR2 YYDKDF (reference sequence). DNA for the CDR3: TGTGCCACCAGCAGAGACGGGAACACTGAAGCTTTCTTT. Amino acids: CATSRDGNTEAFF.

CDR3 sequence (DNA): TGTGCCAGCAGTTACGACTTAGCGGGCTACGAGCAGTACTTC. Translated: CASSYDLAGYEQYF. The J gene is TRBJ2-7, the V gene TRBV6-5; 7 bases are shared with TRBD2. CDR1 and CDR2 from the germline V gene are MNHEY and SVGAGI. The CDR3 spans 14 residues. V lost 2 bases and J lost 3; bases outside the gene matches: 4.

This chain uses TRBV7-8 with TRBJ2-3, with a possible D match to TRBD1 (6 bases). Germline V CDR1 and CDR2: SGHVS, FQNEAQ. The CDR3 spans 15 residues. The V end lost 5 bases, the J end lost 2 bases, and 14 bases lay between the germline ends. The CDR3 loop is CASSEVGQYTDTQYF. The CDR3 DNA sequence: TGTGCCAGCAGCGAAGTCGGACAGTACACAGATACGCAGTATTTT.

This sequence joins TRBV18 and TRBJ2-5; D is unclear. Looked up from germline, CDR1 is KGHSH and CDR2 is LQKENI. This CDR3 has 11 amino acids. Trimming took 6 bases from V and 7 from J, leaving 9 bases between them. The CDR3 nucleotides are TGTGCCAGCTCCACGACGGGGACCCAGTACTTC. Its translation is CASSTTGTQYF.

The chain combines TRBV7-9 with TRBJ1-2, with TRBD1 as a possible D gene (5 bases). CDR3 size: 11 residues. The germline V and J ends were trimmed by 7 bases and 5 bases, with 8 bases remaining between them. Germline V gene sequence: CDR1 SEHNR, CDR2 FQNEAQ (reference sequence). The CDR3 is CASTGVYGYTF. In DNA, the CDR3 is TGTGCCAGCACGGGGGTGTATGGCTACACCTTC.

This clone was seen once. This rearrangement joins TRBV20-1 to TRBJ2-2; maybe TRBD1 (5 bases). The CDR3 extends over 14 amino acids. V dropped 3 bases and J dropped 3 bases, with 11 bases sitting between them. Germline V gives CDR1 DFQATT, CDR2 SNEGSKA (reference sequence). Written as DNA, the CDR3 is TGCAGTGCTAGTCGCAGGGTCGACACCGGGGAGCTGTTTTTT. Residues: CSASRRVDTGELFF.

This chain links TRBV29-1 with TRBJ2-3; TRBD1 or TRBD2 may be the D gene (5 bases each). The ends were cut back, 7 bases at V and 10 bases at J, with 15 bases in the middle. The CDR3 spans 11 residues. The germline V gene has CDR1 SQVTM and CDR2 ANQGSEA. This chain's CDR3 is CSAGPSGSQYF. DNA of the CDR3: TGCAGCGCGGGGCCCAGCGGATCGCAGTATTTT.

The CDR3 nucleotides are TGTGCCAGCACTACCCGGGACGGTAATGAAAAACTGTTTTTT. Amino acid sequence: CASTTRDGNEKLFF. The J gene is TRBJ1-4, the V gene TRBV2, with a weak D call TRBD1 (5 bases). Germline values: CDR1 SNHLY, CDR2 FYNNEI. The CDR3 runs to 14 residues. V lost 7 bases to trimming and J lost 4 bases, with 13 bases between them.

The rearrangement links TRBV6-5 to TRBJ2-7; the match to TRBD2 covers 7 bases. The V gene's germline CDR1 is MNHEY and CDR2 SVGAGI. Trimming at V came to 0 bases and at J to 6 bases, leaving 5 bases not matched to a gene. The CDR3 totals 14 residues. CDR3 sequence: CASSYSNSGGEQYF. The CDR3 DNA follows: TGTGCCAGCAGTTACTCGAATTCGGGGGGCGAGCAGTACTTC.

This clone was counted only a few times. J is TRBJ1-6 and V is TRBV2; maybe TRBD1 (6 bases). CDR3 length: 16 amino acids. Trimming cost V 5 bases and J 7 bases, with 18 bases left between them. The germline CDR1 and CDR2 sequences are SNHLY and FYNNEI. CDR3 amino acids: CASSLQGWVSNSPLHF. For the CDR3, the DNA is TGTGCCAGCAGTCTACAGGGATGGGTCTCCAATTCACCCCTCCACTTT.

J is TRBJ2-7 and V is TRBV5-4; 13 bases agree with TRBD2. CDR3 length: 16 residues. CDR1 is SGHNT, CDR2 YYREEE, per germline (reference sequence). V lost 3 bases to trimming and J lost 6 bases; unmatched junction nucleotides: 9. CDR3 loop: CASSSPLAGGLSEQYF. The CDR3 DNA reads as TGTGCCAGCAGCTCCCCACTAGCGGGGGGGCTTAGCGAGCAGTACTTC.

As DNA, the CDR3 is TGTGCCAGCAGATCCCGCGGGGAGAGTCAGCCCCAGCATTTT. Translating gives CASRSRGESQPQHF. The chain carries TRBV28 and TRBJ1-5, with D unclear. This CDR3 spans 14 amino acids. Germline V lookup: CDR1 MDHEN, CDR2 SYDVKM. Trimming removed 6 bases from V and 6 bases from J, with 15 bases in between.

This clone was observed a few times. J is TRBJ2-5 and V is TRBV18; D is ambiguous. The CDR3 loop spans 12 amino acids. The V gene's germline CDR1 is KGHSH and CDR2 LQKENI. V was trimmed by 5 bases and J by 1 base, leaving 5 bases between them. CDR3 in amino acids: CASSSFQETQYF. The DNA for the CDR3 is TGTGCCAGCTCATCTTTCCAAGAGACCCAGTACTTC.

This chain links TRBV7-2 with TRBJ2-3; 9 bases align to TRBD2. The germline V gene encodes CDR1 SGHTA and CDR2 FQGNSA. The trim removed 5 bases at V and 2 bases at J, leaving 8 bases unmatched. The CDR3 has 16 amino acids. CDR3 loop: CASSETSGTNTDTQYF. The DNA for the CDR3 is TGTGCCAGCAGCGAGACTAGCGGTACTAACACAGATACGCAGTATTTT.

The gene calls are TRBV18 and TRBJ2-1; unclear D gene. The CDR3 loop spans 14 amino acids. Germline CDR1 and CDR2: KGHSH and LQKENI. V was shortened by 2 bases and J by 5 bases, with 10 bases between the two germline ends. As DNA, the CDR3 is TGTGCCAGCTCACCATCTAGTGGGCACAATGAGCAGTTCTTC. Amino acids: CASSPSSGHNEQFF. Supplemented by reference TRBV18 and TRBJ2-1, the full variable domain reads NAGVMQNPRHLVRRRGQEARLRCSPMKGHSHVYWYRQLPEEGLKFMVYLQKENIIDESGMPKERFSAEFPKEGPSILRIQQVVRGDSAAYFCASSPSSGHNEQFFGPGTRLTVL.

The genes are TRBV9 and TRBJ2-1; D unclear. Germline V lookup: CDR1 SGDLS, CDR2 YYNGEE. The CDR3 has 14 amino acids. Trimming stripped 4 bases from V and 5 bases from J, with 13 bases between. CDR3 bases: TGTGCCAGCAGCCCCAACTTCCTACACAATGAGCAGTTCTTC. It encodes CASSPNFLHNEQFF.

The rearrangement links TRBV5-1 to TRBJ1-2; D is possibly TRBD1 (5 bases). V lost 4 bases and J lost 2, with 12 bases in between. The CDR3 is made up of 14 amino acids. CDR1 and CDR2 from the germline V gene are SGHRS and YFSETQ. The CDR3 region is CASSGGRNNYGYTF. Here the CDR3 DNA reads TGCGCCAGCAGCGGGGGACGGAACAACTATGGCTACACCTTC.

The chain's CDR3 is CASSSTSGRGSYNEQFF. The CDR3 coding sequence is TGTGCCAGCAGCTCCACTAGCGGGAGAGGCTCCTACAATGAGCAGTTCTTC. The chain carries TRBV7-8 and TRBJ2-1; 11 bases agree with TRBD2. Unmatched junction bases numbered 5, after V lost 4 bases and J lost 0 bases. Germline V CDR1 and CDR2: SGHVS, FQNEAQ. The CDR3 extends over 17 amino acids.

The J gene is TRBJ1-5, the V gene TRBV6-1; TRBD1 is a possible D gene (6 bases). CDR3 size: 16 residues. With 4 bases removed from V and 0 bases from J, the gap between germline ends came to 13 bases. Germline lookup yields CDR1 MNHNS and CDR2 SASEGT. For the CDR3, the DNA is TGTGCCAGCAGTGCCACAGGGTTTCATAGCAATCAGCCCCAGCATTTT. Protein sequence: CASSATGFHSNQPQHF.

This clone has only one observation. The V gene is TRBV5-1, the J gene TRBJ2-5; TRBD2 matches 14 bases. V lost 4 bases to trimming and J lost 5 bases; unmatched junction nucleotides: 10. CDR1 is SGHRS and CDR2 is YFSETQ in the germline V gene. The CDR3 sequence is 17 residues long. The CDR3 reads CASSLGLAGVLMETQYF. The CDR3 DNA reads TGCGCCAGCAGCCTGGGACTAGCGGGGGTGTTGATGGAGACCCAGTACTTC.